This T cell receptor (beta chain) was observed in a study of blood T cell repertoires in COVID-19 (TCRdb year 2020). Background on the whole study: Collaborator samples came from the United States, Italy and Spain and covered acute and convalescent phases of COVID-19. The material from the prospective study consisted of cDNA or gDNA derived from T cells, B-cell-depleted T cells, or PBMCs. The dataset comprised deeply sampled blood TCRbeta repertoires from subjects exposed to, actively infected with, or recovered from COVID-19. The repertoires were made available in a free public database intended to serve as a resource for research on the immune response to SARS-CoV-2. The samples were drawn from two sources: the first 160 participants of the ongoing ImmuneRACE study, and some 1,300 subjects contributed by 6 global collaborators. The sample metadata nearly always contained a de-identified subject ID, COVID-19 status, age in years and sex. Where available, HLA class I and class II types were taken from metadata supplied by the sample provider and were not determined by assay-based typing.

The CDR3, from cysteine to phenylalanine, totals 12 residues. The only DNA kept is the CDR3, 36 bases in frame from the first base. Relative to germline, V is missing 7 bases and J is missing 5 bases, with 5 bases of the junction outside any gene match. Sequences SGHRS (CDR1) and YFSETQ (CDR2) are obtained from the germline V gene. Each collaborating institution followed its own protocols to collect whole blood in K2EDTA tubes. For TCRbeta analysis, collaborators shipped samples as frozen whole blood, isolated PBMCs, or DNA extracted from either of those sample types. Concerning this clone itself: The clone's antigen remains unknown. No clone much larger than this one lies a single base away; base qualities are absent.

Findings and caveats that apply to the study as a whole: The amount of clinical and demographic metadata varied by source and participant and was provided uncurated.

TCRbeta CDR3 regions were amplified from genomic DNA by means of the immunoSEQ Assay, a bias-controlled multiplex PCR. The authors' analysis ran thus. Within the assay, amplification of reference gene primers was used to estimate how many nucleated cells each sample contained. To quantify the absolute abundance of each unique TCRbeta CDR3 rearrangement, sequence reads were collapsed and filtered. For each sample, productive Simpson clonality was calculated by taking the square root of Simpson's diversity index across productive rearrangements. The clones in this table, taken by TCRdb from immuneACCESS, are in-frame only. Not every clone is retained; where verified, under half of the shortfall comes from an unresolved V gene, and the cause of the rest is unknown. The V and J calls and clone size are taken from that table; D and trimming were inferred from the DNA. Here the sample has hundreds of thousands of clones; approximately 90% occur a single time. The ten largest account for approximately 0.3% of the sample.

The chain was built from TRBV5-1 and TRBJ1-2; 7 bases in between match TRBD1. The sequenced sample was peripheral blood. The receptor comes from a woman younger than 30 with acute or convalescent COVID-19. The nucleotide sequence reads TGCGCCAGCCGCGGGACAGCTTATGGCTACACCTTC. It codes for CASRGTAYGYTF.